This passage covers 26 T cell receptor beta chains from one sample sequenced in a study of blood T cell repertoires in COVID-19. Using immunoSEQ multiplex PCR, the repertoire was profiled, and TCRdb retains in-frame clones only, with some absent. The sample contains 160,000 or so clones, approximately 91% of which appear only once. The sequencing input was peripheral blood. The origin of the receptors is a man between 18 and 35 years old with acute or convalescent COVID-19.

V gene TRBV5-1 combines with J gene TRBJ2-2; 10 nucleotides line up with TRBD1. CDR1 is SGHRS and CDR2 is YFSETQ in the germline V gene. The ends lost 4 bases at V and 3 bases at J; junction bases unmatched: 9. The CDR3 sequence is 17 residues long. The CDR3 here is CASSTGQGGSDTGELFF. CDR3 bases: TGCGCCAGCAGCACCGGACAGGGGGGGAGCGACACCGGGGAGCTGTTTTTT.

This sequence joins TRBV7-9 and TRBJ1-3, with a tentative D call TRBD1 (5 bases). Germline V gene lookup returns CDR1 SEHNR and CDR2 FQNEAQ (reference sequence). This CDR3 is built from 14 residues. The ends were cut back, 8 bases at V and 0 bases at J, with 11 bases in the middle. The CDR3 here is CASRTGVSGNTIYF. CDR3 in DNA: TGTGCCAGCCGCACAGGTGTCTCTGGAAACACCATATATTTT.

The chain joins TRBV6-1 to TRBJ2-5; 8 nucleotides agree with TRBD2. J lost 1 base, V lost 2 bases, and 9 bases had no gene match. There are 17 residues in the CDR3. Per germline, CDR1 MNHNS and CDR2 SASEGT. CDR3 DNA sequence: TGTGCCAGCAGTGAAAGGATCGAAAGCGGGGGCCAAGAGACCCAGTACTTC. Its protein product is CASSERIESGGQETQYF.

This clone was picked up one time. The genes are TRBV5-4 and TRBJ2-7, with 9 bases lining up with TRBD2. The CDR3 contains 18 residues. V lost 4 bases and J lost 1; bases outside the gene matches: 15. Per the germline V gene, CDR1 is SGHNT and CDR2 is YYREEE (reference sequence). As DNA, the CDR3 is TGTGCCAGCAGCCCCGTTTGGGTAGCGGGGGAATTTTCCTACGAGCAGTACTTC. Protein: CASSPVWVAGEFSYEQYF.

The V gene is TRBV4-1, the J gene TRBJ2-7; 9 nucleotides align to TRBD2. The CDR3 contains 16 residues. The V and J ends lost 1 base and 0 bases, in that order; junction bases with no gene match: 4. CDR1 is MGHRA and CDR2 is YSYEKL in the germline V gene. CDR3 nucleotides: TGCGCCAGCAGCCAAGGAATAGCGGGAGCCTCCTACGAGCAGTACTTC. Encoded protein: CASSQGIAGASYEQYF.

This chain joins TRBV6-5 and TRBJ2-7, with unresolved D. V lost 7 bases and J 3 bases, leaving 10 bases between the germline ends. This CDR3 contains 12 residues. Germline CDR1 MNHEY, CDR2 SVGAGI. The chain's CDR3 is CASIHGDYEQYF. CDR3 DNA: TGTGCCAGCATTCACGGAGACTACGAGCAGTACTTC.

This clone was seen a handful of times. This chain connects TRBV3-1 (or the pseudogene TRBV3-2) to TRBJ1-6, with a tentative D call TRBD1 (5 bases). Germline V gene data show CDR1 as LGHDT and CDR2 as YNNKEL (reference sequence). CDR3 length equals 18 residues. Trimming pared 0 bases from V and 3 bases from J, leaving 15 bases between. CDR3 sequence: CASSQEGQNSHYNSPLHF. DNA of the CDR3: TGTGCCAGCAGCCAAGAGGGGCAAAATTCGCACTATAATTCACCCCTCCACTTT.

The chain recombines TRBV12-3 or TRBV12-4 with TRBJ2-1; D is unclear. The CDR3 runs 13 residues. With 3 bases removed from V and 8 bases from J, the gap between germline ends came to 11 bases. The CDR3 spells CASSFGWNDEQFF. Written as DNA, the CDR3 is TGTGCCAGCAGTTTCGGGTGGAATGATGAGCAGTTCTTC.

This chain connects TRBV6-1 to TRBJ1-1; unclear D gene. CDR1 and CDR2 (germline): MNHNS, SASEGT. V lost 0 bases, J lost 4 bases, and 18 bases lay in between. The CDR3 is 17 residues long. The CDR3 region has the DNA TGTGCCAGCAGTGAAGCGGTTCTTCGGGATCGCGGCACTGAAGCTTTCTTT. Protein: CASSEAVLRDRGTEAFF.

The genes are TRBV5-1 and TRBJ1-3; D call uncertain. Germline V gene data show CDR1 as SGHRS and CDR2 as YFSETQ. The CDR3 runs to 15 residues. V was cut by 3 bases and J by 6 bases, with 16 bases left in between. For the CDR3, the DNA is TGCGCCAGCAGCTCGGAGAGCGCTGGCGTAAACACCATATATTTT. As protein: CASSSESAGVNTIYF.

This clone is a singleton in its sample. This sequence joins TRBV5-1 and TRBJ1-1, with D possibly matching TRBD1 (5 bases). Germline CDR1 SGHRS, CDR2 YFSETQ. V was cut by 5 bases and J by 6 bases, with 14 bases left in between. This CDR3 is built from 13 residues. CDR3 coding DNA: TGCGCCAGCAGTCTGGTCCCAGGGTCTGAAGCTTTCTTT. Protein: CASSLVPGSEAFF.

The J gene is TRBJ1-6, the V gene TRBV14, with a tentative D call TRBD1 (6 bases). Per the germline V gene, CDR1 is SGHDN and CDR2 is FVKESK. Trimming stripped 2 bases from V and 9 bases from J, with 14 bases between. The CDR3 extends over 15 amino acids. The chain's CDR3 is CASSQLDSLGSPLHF. CDR3 DNA sequence: TGTGCCAGCAGCCAATTGGACAGCCTTGGTTCACCCCTCCACTTT. The variable domain in full, with the rest retrieved from reference TRBV14 and TRBJ1-6, is EAGVTQFPSHSVIEKGQTVTLRCDPISGHDNLYWYRRVMGKEIKFLLHFVKESKQDESGMPNNRFLAERTGGTYSTLKVQPAELEDSGVYFCASSQLDSLGSPLHFGNGTRLTVT.

V gene TRBV27 combines with J gene TRBJ1-2; D unresolved. V dropped 7 bases and J dropped 0 bases, with 12 bases sitting between them. CDR3 size: 14 residues. Germline CDR1 reads MNHEY; CDR2 reads SMNVEV (reference sequence). As DNA, the CDR3 is TGTGCCAGCACTGTTGTCTGGCCTAACTATGGCTACACCTTC. As protein: CASTVVWPNYGYTF.

The genes are TRBV29-1 and TRBJ1-5, with 8 bases lining up with TRBD1. Germline CDR1 is SQVTM and CDR2 is ANQGSEA. The CDR3 consists of 13 residues. V trimming: 5 bases; J trimming: 2 bases; junction bases outside the gene matches: 2. The CDR3 region is CSVQQGGNQPQHF. CDR3 bases: TGCAGCGTTCAACAGGGGGGCAATCAGCCCCAGCATTTT.

The chain links TRBV30 to TRBJ1-2; 9 nucleotides line up with TRBD1. Germline V gene lookup returns CDR1 GTSNPN and CDR2 SVGIG (reference sequence). The CDR3 spans 13 residues. V lost 4 bases to trimming and J lost 4 bases; unmatched junction nucleotides: 4. As DNA, the CDR3 is TGTGCCTGGACCGGGACAGGGCTCTATGGCTACACCTTC. Encoded protein: CAWTGTGLYGYTF. The whole variable domain, filled in from reference TRBV30 and TRBJ1-2, reads SQTIHQWPATLVQPVGSPLSLECTVEGTSNPNLYWYRQAAGRGLQLLFYSVGIGQISSEVPQNLSASRPQDRQFILSSKKLLLSDSGFYLCAWTGTGLYGYTFGSGTRLTVV.

The chain links TRBV6-5 to TRBJ1-4, with D possibly TRBD1 on 5 matching bases. There are 15 residues in the CDR3. Germline CDR1 is MNHEY and CDR2 is SVGAGI. Trimming took 0 bases from V and 13 from J, leaving 18 bases between them. This CDR3 is CASSYSASARGGLFF. The CDR3 bases are TGTGCCAGCAGTTACTCGGCCAGCGCCCGCGGGGGACTGTTTTTT.

The chain links TRBV30 to TRBJ1-2, with D uncertain. Trimming stripped 0 bases from V and 8 bases from J, with 13 bases between. CDR3 length equals 13 residues. Germline lookup yields CDR1 GTSNPN and CDR2 SVGIG (reference sequence). The DNA for the CDR3 is TGTGCCTGGAGTGTTAACAGAGCGGCGGGCTACACCTTC. Translating it yields CAWSVNRAAGYTF.

The rearrangement uses TRBV6-6 and TRBJ2-1; possibly TRBD2 for D (5 bases). Trimming took off 5 bases at V and 2 bases at J, with 16 bases between the two ends. CDR3 size: 16 residues. Per germline, CDR1 MNHNY and CDR2 SVGAGI (reference sequence). DNA of the CDR3: TGTGCCAGCAGTCACCCTGCCGGGAACACCTACAATGAGCAGTTCTTC. This gives the protein CASSHPAGNTYNEQFF.

The chain couples TRBV6-1 to TRBJ2-7; the D gene is possibly TRBD1 (5 bases). The V gene's germline CDR1 is MNHNS and CDR2 SASEGT. Between the trimmed V and J ends, which lost 0 bases and 6 bases, there was a span of 9 bases. This CDR3 region has 13 residues. Here the CDR3 reads CASSEAPGSEQYF. CDR3 nucleotides: TGTGCCAGCAGTGAAGCCCCAGGGTCCGAGCAGTACTTC.

This clone was observed a single time. The chain links TRBV18 to TRBJ2-1; 7 bases align to TRBD1. The CDR3 is made up of 14 amino acids. The V gene's germline CDR1 is KGHSH and CDR2 LQKENI. V was pared by 3 bases and J by 5 bases, with 4 bases of the junction left unmatched. CDR3 in DNA: TGTGCCAGCTCACCTGGGACAGTGAACAATGAGCAGTTCTTC. It specifies CASSPGTVNNEQFF.

The CDR3 DNA follows: TGTGCCAGCTCACCACGGACAGATAGGAACACTGAAGCTTTCTTT. This encodes CASSPRTDRNTEAFF. This sequence joins TRBV18 and TRBJ1-1; a weak D match, TRBD1 (6 bases). Germline CDR1 reads KGHSH; CDR2 reads LQKENI. V was clipped by 1 base and J by 1 base, with 10 bases between them. The CDR3 loop spans 15 amino acids. The full variable domain, completed using reference TRBV18 and TRBJ1-1, is NAGVMQNPRHLVRRRGQEARLRCSPMKGHSHVYWYRQLPEEGLKFMVYLQKENIIDESGMPKERFSAEFPKEGPSILRIQQVVRGDSAAYFCASSPRTDRNTEAFFGQGTRLTVV.

This chain joins TRBV19 and TRBJ1-5, with no clear D. V was shortened by 1 base and J by 4 bases, with 8 bases between the two germline ends. Germline V lookup: CDR1 LNHDA, CDR2 SQIVND (reference sequence). This CDR3 is 14 amino acids long. The DNA of the CDR3 is TGTGCCAGTAGTATAGGACATGAGAATCAGCCCCAGCATTTT. Translation gives CASSIGHENQPQHF. The variable domain in full, with the rest retrieved from reference TRBV19 and TRBJ1-5, is DGGITQSPKYLFRKEGQNVTLSCEQNLNHDAMYWYRQDPGQGLRLIYYSQIVNDFQKGDIAEGYSVSREKKESFPLTVTSAQKNPTAFYLCASSIGHENQPQHFGDGTRLSIL.

This clone was counted only a few times. This sequence joins TRBV5-1 and TRBJ2-7, with a weak D call TRBD1 (5 bases). V was pared by 2 bases and J by 3 bases, with 15 bases between. Germline CDR1 is SGHRS and CDR2 is YFSETQ. The CDR3 is 15 amino acids. The CDR3 protein is CASSFAAGSIYEQYF. As DNA, the CDR3 is TGCGCCAGCAGCTTTGCGGCAGGGTCAATCTACGAGCAGTACTTC.

V is TRBV6-5 and J is TRBJ1-5, with 7 bases that match TRBD1. CDR1 is MNHEY, CDR2 SVGAGI, per germline. The CDR3 sequence is 15 residues long. V gave up 4 bases and J gave up 0 bases; unmatched junction bases: 3. The CDR3 sequence is CASSLGQPSNQPQHF. The CDR3 region has the DNA TGTGCCAGCAGTTTGGGACAGCCTAGCAATCAGCCCCAGCATTTT.

The J gene is TRBJ2-2, the V gene TRBV14, with D possibly being TRBD1 (6 bases). Trimming cost V 6 bases and J 1 base, with 9 bases left between them. The germline gives CDR1 SGHDN, CDR2 FVKESK. CDR3 length equals 14 residues. The CDR3 nucleotides are TGTGCCAGCAGACGGGGACAGAACACCGGGGAGCTGTTTTTT. Its protein product is CASRRGQNTGELFF.

This clone was counted once. This sequence joins TRBV7-9 and TRBJ2-7; 7 nucleotides align to TRBD1. Trimming cost V 5 bases and J 3 bases; bases outside gene matches: 7. The CDR3 contains 14 residues. In germline, CDR1 is SEHNR, CDR2 FQNEAQ (reference sequence). The CDR3 DNA reads TGTGCCAGCAGCCCCCCGACAGGGTACTACGAGCAGTACTTC. It is translated as CASSPPTGYYEQYF.